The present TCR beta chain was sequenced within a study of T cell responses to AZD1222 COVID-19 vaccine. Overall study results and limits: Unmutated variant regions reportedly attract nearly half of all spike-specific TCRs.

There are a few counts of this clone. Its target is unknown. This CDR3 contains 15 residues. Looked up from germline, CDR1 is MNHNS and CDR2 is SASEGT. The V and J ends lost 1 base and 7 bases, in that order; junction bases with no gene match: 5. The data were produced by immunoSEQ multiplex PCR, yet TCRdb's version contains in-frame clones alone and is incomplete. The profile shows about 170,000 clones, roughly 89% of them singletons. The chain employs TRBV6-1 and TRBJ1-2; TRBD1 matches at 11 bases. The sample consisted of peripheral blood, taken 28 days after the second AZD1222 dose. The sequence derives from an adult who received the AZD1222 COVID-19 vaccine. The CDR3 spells CASSEGGTGGIGYTF. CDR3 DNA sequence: TGTGCCAGCAGTGAAGGGGGGACAGGGGGAATTGGCTACACCTTC.